This section outlines one T cell receptor beta chain sequence together with its context. No antigen is known for it. No much larger clone exists at a distance of one base, and base qualities are not known. V gives up 4 bases and J gives up 1 base, and the segment between their germline ends measures 9 bases. From the cysteine up to the phenylalanine, the CDR3 has a length of 14 residues. Just CDR3 DNA is preserved here, 42 bases in frame from base 1. CDR1 and CDR2, looked up from the germline V gene, are SNHLY and FYNNEI. A MiSeq instrument was used for deep resolution sequencing, which targeted depths ranging from 1 in 1 million up to 1 in 200,000 T cells, with coverage averaging 10x for each clonotype. TCR beta libraries were generated with the immunoSEQ hsTCRB Kit. The original methods were these. Data were analyzed with ImmunoSEQ Data Assistant and ImmunoSEQ Analyzer, with V, D and J genes assigned per IMGT definitions. Clonality, which ranges from 0 to 1, was calculated by subtracting the normalized Shannon entropy of productive rearrangement frequencies from one. Only overrepresented clonotypes making up at least 0.05% of each patient's repertoire were included in the public clonotype analysis. Some 14 age-matched healthy donor repertoires from immuneACCESS served as clonality controls. Here the immuneACCESS table is served through TCRdb, limited to in-frame sequences with V and J called. Missing clones are a known gap in these copies; in checked studies unresolved V genes cover under half, and the rest lacks a known reason. V and J calls plus clone size are reproduced from that table; the DNA served to infer D and trimming. This sample is represented by more than 85,000 clones; almost 80% of them were singletons. Under 35% of the sample belongs to the ten largest clones.

The source of the sample is a study of cytotoxic CD8 clonotypes in ibrutinib-treated CLL (dated by TCRdb to the early 2020s). Some background on the complete study: The cohort included roughly 15 treatment-naive and about a dozen relapsed/refractory patients; some 18 were IGHV unmutated. Cryopreserved peripheral blood mononuclear cells were collected at three points: before therapy, at response, and at either sustained remission or disease progression. All remission and progressive disease samples were collected while patients were still receiving ibrutinib. Longitudinal samples were obtainable from 26 of the 86 participants in the trial. Response samples were obtained after a median of approximately twelve months of treatment, with a range of about 6 to 36 months. On average, each sample had some 260,000 productive templates and 96,000 or so productive rearrangements. Partial responses were observed in some 24 patients and complete responses in 2; after a median follow-up of around 68 months, remission was maintained in 15 or so patients and progression was observed in some 12. Broader findings and caveats from the paper: Public clonotypes were rare and either contracted or stayed stable during treatment, and the rise in clonality at ibrutinib response reflected the expansion of private clonotypes. At baseline, clonality was higher than in age-matched healthy donors and showed a strong correlation with circulating CD8+ T-cell counts. Clonality increased at ibrutinib response, stayed stable in sustained remission, and fell back toward baseline at progression. Sampling times were not matched between patients in sustained remission and patients whose disease was progressing, and lymph node repertoires were not examined.

This sample's time point label indicates: 12 months on ibrutinib. For TCR beta library preparation, approximately 2 micrograms of genomic DNA was extracted from cryopreserved PBMCs. Longitudinal blood samples from CLL patients on ibrutinib monotherapy underwent high-throughput TCR beta sequencing. The patients took part in an open-label, single-center phase 2 trial of ibrutinib monotherapy. This receptor chain uses TRBV2 and TRBJ2-3; TRBD1 is a possible D gene, resting on 5 matching bases. The sequence was collected from a human donor with chronic lymphocytic leukemia. The sample in question was PBMCs, obtained after 12 months of ibrutinib treatment. The CDR3 protein sequence reads: CASSVGRGTDTQYF. In nucleotide form, the sequence is TGTGCCAGCAGTGTCGGCAGGGGCACAGATACGCAGTATTTT.